The 5 T cell receptor beta chains in this list originate from one sample, sequenced in a study of response to subunit inactivated influenza vaccine. One entry per CDR3 protein results from TCRdb running MiXCR on the RT-PCR reads. The top ten clones hold 6% to 9.5% of a sample with 600,000 to 850,000 distinct CDR3 sequences, 14% of them seen once. Sequenced material: PBMCs from blood, taken 14 days before vaccination. Receptors were obtained from a man aged 45-65 years who received an inactivated influenza vaccine.

As to this clonotype: This may stem from a read error, because a much larger clone lies one nucleotide away. The chain couples TRBV5-1 to TRBJ2-1, with 9 positions matching TRBD2. The germline V gene encodes CDR1 SGHRS and CDR2 YFSETQ. The CDR3 is made up of 16 amino acids. V lost 1 base, J lost 0 bases, and 2 bases stayed unmatched. CDR3 protein: CASSLISGSSYNEQFF. CDR3 DNA: TGCGCCAGCAGCTTGATTAGCGGGAGCTCCTACAATGAGCAGTTCTTC.

This clonotype was observed a few times. The rearrangement joins TRBV4-2 to TRBJ2-5; D assignment may be TRBD1 or TRBD2 (5 bases each). Germline V gives CDR1 LGHNA, CDR2 YNFKEQ. This CDR3 region has 17 residues. Trimming removed 0 bases at V and 1 base at J, with 15 bases between. CDR3 sequence: CASSQDVGTPLQETQYF. CDR3 sequence (DNA): TGTGCCAGCAGCCAAGATGTTGGGACCCCTCTCCAAGAGACCCAGTACTTC.

The chain is built from TRBV4-3 and TRBJ2-1; D not certain. V lost 0 bases to trimming and J lost 8 bases, with 11 bases between them. Germline values: CDR1 LGHNA, CDR2 YSLEER. This CDR3 spans 14 amino acids. The chain's CDR3 is CASSQDGRGDEQFF. Here the CDR3 DNA reads TGCGCCAGCAGCCAAGATGGTCGTGGGGATGAGCAGTTCTTC.

This clonotype came up many times. The chain has TRBV18 and TRBJ2-2, with TRBD1 matching 9 bases. V lost 3 bases to trimming and J lost 6 bases; unmatched junction nucleotides: 8. The CDR3 extends over 16 amino acids. CDR1 is KGHSH, CDR2 LQKENI, per germline. CDR3 residues: CASSPPRQGGAGELFF. CDR3 coding DNA: TGTGCCAGCTCACCTCCTCGACAGGGGGGCGCCGGGGAGCTGTTTTTT.

The chain links TRBV7-2 to TRBJ2-7; TRBD1 agrees at 8 bases. Germline V gene lookup returns CDR1 SGHTA and CDR2 FQGNSA. This CDR3 spans 14 amino acids. V lost 5 bases and J lost 2; bases outside the gene matches: 5. This CDR3 is CASSLGQETYEQYF. The DNA for the CDR3 is TGTGCCAGCAGCCTGGGACAGGAAACCTACGAGCAGTACTTC.